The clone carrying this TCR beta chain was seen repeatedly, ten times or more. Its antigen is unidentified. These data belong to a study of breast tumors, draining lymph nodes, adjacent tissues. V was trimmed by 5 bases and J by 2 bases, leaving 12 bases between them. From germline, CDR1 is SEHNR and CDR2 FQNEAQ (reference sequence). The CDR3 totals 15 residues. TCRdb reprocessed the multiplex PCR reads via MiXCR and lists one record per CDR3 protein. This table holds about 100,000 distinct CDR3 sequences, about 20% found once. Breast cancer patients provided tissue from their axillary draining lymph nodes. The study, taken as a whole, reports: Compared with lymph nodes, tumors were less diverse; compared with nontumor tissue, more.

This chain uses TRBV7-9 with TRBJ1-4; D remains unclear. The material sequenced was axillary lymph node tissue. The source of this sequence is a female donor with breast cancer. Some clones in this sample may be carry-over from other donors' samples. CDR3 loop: CASSAVGTTNEKLFF. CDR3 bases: TGTGCCAGCAGCGCTGTGGGCACGACTAATGAAAAACTGTTTTTT.